This T cell receptor (beta chain) was captured by sequencing in a study of CD8 T cells in Susac syndrome (dated by TCRdb to between 2019 and 2020). Concerning the study at large: Repertoire sequencing was used to test whether CD8+ T cell activation and differentiation in Susac syndrome was antigen driven.

As for this clonotype: There is no known antigen for this receptor. Base qualities are not at hand, and no much larger clone is one base apart.

RNA was extracted using the RNeasy kit, and about 0.45 to 1 ug of the RNA was reverse transcribed with random hexamers. The immunoSEQ multiplex PCR assay, which covers 54 Vbeta and 13 Jbeta segments, was used to amplify TCR beta CDR3 regions. PCR amplification bias was corrected using a synthetic template baseline for primer optimization and computational correction. From the authors' description of their analysis: Reads were annotated to V, D and J genes according to IMGT and were analyzed with immunoSEQ Analyzer, with only productive sequences retained. Clonality was calculated as one minus the Shannon entropy normalized by log2 of the number of productive unique sequences. Public and private clones were assessed among the 100 most prevalent clones of each patient and control. Clones were defined as Susac-specific if absent from the healthy and MS cohorts, from around 1,100 published viral clones and from other ImmuneACCESS disease sequences. TCRdb cleaned the public reads at Q25 with fastp, built clones with MiXCR and kept in-frame beta chains. Here each entry gathers all rows of one CDR3 protein and keeps the most common genes and DNA. TCRdb's processing, not the study's, gives the V and J calls here. This sample is represented by around 130,000 distinct CDR3 sequences; 90% to 95% of them were singletons. Jointly, the top ten make up approximately 0.1% of the sample.

High-throughput TCR beta sequencing profiled peripheral blood CD8+ and CD4+ T cells from healthy donors, Susac syndrome patients and multiple sclerosis patients. Healthy donors were age- and sex-matched controls. Bulk CD8+ and CD4+ T cells were purified by magnetic negative isolation, while CD8+ TEMRA cells were enriched using FACS. Blood was collected in EDTA tubes and processed within 24 hours, with PBMCs isolated through density gradient centrifugation. PBMCs intended for TCR sequencing were cryopreserved in liquid nitrogen and thawed later in a water bath at 37 degrees C. The sorted or isolated CD4+, CD8+ and CD8+ TEMRA cells had a purity of 90% or higher. Results and caveats for the whole study, not just this receptor: The number of individuals in the TCR sequencing and HLA analysis was recognized as being relatively small.

The CDR3 spans 14 residues, from the cysteine through the phenylalanine. Kept here is only the CDR3 DNA, which spans 42 bases and is read in frame from base 1. Based on the germline V gene, the CDR1 and CDR2 sequences are SGDLS and YYNGEE. V is cut back by 4 bases and J by 6 bases, with 7 bases in the junction unmatched. The source of this sequence is a human donor in good health. Sequenced material: CD4+ T cells from PBMCs. The chain is assembled from TRBV9 and TRBJ2-1; a stretch of 7 junction bases matches TRBD1. The DNA sequence reads TGTGCCAGCAGCCCCTGGGACAGACCCAATGAGCAGTTCTTC. The resulting protein is CASSPWDRPNEQFF. When the CDR3 is completed using the reference TRBV9 and TRBJ2-1 genes on either side, the full variable domain is DSGVTQTPKHLITATGQRVTLRCSPRSGDLSVYWYQQSLDQGLQFLIQYYNGEERAKGNILERFSAQQFPDLHSELNLSSLELGDSALYFCASSPWDRPNEQFFGPGTRLTVL.